Below, one TCR beta chain is given with its context. Its antigen is not known. This sample was taken from a study of T cell responses to AZD1222 COVID-19 vaccine. Turning to the study itself: Analysis merged second doses at about 4 or about 12 weeks.

General study results and limits: The study found vaccine-associated CD4 TCRs spanning spike, dominant at 160-218 and 743-854. The sample set comprised mostly white British donors with more females, and clonal diversity was possibly underestimated.

The table came from immunoSEQ multiplex PCR; TCRdb's copy has only in-frame clones and leaves some out. The repertoire has 250,000 or so clones, approximately 93% of them found once; the top ten carry around 0.58%. This TCR came from an adult in good health. The sequences come from peripheral blood, collected on day 0 of AZD1222 vaccination.

The chain's CDR3 is CASSYGQKETQYF. CDR3 sequence (DNA): TGTGCCAGCAGTTACGGACAGAAAGAGACCCAGTACTTC. This rearrangement joins TRBV6-2 or TRBV6-3 to TRBJ2-5, with a tentative D call TRBD1 (6 bases). The CDR3 consists of 13 residues. Germline V gene lookup returns CDR1 MNHEY and CDR2 SVGEGT. Deletions cut 2 bases from V and 3 bases from J, with 7 bases between.